The 8 T cell receptor beta chains given below trace back to one sample, sequenced in a study of CD8 T cells in Susac syndrome. After extraction with the RNeasy kit, 0.5 to 1 ug of the RNA was reverse transcribed using random hexamers. TCRdb fed the immunoSEQ multiplex PCR reads into MiXCR, producing one record per CDR3 protein. The data contain more than 95,000 distinct CDR3 sequences, 90% to 95% of them singletons. Sequenced input: CD4+ T cells from PBMCs. The receptors were gathered from a human donor with multiple sclerosis.

The chain recombines TRBV5-6 with TRBJ2-1, with 11 bases aligning to TRBD2. Germline CDR1 and CDR2: SGHDT and YYEEEE. The V gene end was trimmed by 3 bases and the J gene end by 4 bases; junction bases not matched to a gene: 3. The CDR3 has 15 residues. The CDR3 here is CASSSLAGEYNEQFF. DNA for the CDR3: TGTGCCAGCAGCTCACTAGCGGGGGAGTACAATGAGCAGTTCTTC.

This clonotype was found a few times. The V gene is TRBV3-1, the J gene TRBJ2-7; TRBD2 matches at 7 bases. The germline V gene encodes CDR1 LGHDT and CDR2 YNNKEL (reference sequence). The length of the CDR3 is 14 residues. V lost 1 base to trimming and J lost 2 bases; unmatched junction nucleotides: 2. This CDR3 reads CASSQVRGTYEQYF. CDR3 nucleotides: TGTGCCAGCAGCCAAGTGCGGGGGACCTACGAGCAGTACTTC.

The chain uses TRBV7-9 and TRBJ2-3; D gene ambiguous. The V end lost 1 base, the J end lost 2 bases, and 4 bases lay between the germline ends. This CDR3 is built from 13 residues. Germline V gene sequence: CDR1 SEHNR, CDR2 FQNEAQ (reference sequence). The CDR3: CASSLDNTDTQYF. As DNA, the CDR3 is TGTGCCAGCAGCTTAGACAACACAGATACGCAGTATTTT.

The chain links TRBV5-6 to TRBJ2-5, with 7 positions matching TRBD1. Unmatched junction bases numbered 5, after V lost 1 base and J lost 2 bases. Germline CDR1 is SGHDT and CDR2 is YYEEEE. The CDR3 loop spans 15 amino acids. The CDR3, as DNA: TGTGCCAGCAGCTTGCCCCAGGGGGAACAAGAGACCCAGTACTTC. Amino acid sequence: CASSLPQGEQETQYF.

Here the CDR3 DNA reads TGTGCCAGCAGTTTTTGGAGGCGGGGCACTGAAGCTTTCTTT. Translating it yields CASSFWRRGTEAFF. This chain connects TRBV12-3 or TRBV12-4 to TRBJ1-1; D not certain. The CDR3 is made up of 14 amino acids. Trimming took 3 bases from V and 4 from J, leaving 12 bases between them.

Only one count was recorded for this clonotype. This sequence joins TRBV28 and TRBJ1-3; no reliable D call. The CDR3 contains 15 residues. The V gene lost 2 bases and the J gene lost 2 bases, with 10 bases spanning the gap. From germline, CDR1 is MDHEN and CDR2 SYDVKM. The CDR3 sequence is CASSLAVLAGNTIYF. The CDR3, as DNA: TGTGCCAGCAGTTTAGCGGTTTTGGCTGGAAACACCATATATTTT. The variable domain in full, with the rest retrieved from reference TRBV28 and TRBJ1-3, is DVKVTQSSRYLVKRTGEKVFLECVQDMDHENMFWYRQDPGLGLRLIYFSYDVKMKEKGDIPEGYSVSREKKERFSLILESASTNQTSMYLCASSLAVLAGNTIYFGEGSWLTVV.

V usage is TRBV20-1 and J usage is TRBJ2-7; 7 bases fit TRBD1. V shed 1 base and J 3 bases; nucleotides not matched to a gene: 3. Germline V gene data show CDR1 as DFQATT and CDR2 as SNEGSKA (reference sequence). The CDR3 is made up of 13 amino acids. CDR3 in DNA: TGCAGTGCTAGAGGACAGGGTGGCTACGAGCAGTACTTC. Translated: CSARGQGGYEQYF.

The DNA of the CDR3 is TGTGCCTGGACCTCAAGGTTATCCTCCCCGGGACAGGGGTTCTACGAGCAGTACTTC. Translating it yields CAWTSRLSSPGQGFYEQYF. The chain is built from TRBV30 and TRBJ2-7; TRBD1 aligns across 10 bases. CDR1 is GTSNPN, CDR2 SVGIG, per germline (reference sequence). The CDR3 loop spans 19 amino acids. The ends lost 4 bases at V and 3 bases at J; junction bases unmatched: 21. The full variable domain, completed using reference TRBV30 and TRBJ2-7, is SQTIHQWPATLVQPVGSPLSLECTVEGTSNPNLYWYRQAAGRGLQLLFYSVGIGQISSEVPQNLSASRPQDRQFILSSKKLLLSDSGFYLCAWTSRLSSPGQGFYEQYFGPGTRLTVT.